The 20 T cell receptor beta chains below were found in one sample sequenced in a study of T cell repertoires in cytomegalovirus infection. TCRdb recomputed calls from the reads with MiXCR, one row per CDR3 protein. This sample has 210,000 or so distinct CDR3 sequences; roughly 6.5% occur once, and the top ten carry around 6.9%. Sequenced input: PBMCs. Receptors originate from a human donor in good health (CMV status not recorded). Some clones in this sample may be carry-over from other donors' samples.

V and J are TRBV28 and TRBJ1-5, with D hard to call. Trimming left V 5 bases short and J 5 bases short, with 34 bases between. This CDR3 has 21 residues. Germline CDR1 and CDR2: MDHEN and SYDVKM. CDR3 residues: CASSDPRGSRKSIVGHQPQHF. In DNA form, the CDR3 reads TGTGCCAGCAGTGACCCCAGAGGATCTAGGAAAAGTATTGTGGGCCATCAGCCCCAGCATTTT.

The table lists this clonotype with many counts. The chain combines TRBV7-2 with TRBJ2-5; D may be TRBD1 (5 bases). This CDR3 has 15 residues. Trimming shortened V by 3 bases and J by 0 bases, and 11 bases separated the two germline ends. Germline CDR1 reads SGHTA; CDR2 reads FQGNSA. The CDR3 reads CASSFKDRYQETQYF. CDR3 sequence (DNA): TGTGCCAGCAGCTTCAAAGACAGATACCAAGAGACCCAGTACTTC.

This clonotype has a count of ten or more. This chain links TRBV11-3 with TRBJ1-1; D gene uncertain. V lost 1 base to trimming and J lost 2 bases, with 5 bases between them. The CDR3 has 13 residues. CDR1 and CDR2 from the germline V gene are SGHNT and YENEEA. In DNA form, the CDR3 reads TGTGCCAGCAGCTTAGCGGACAACACTGAAGCTTTCTTT. As protein: CASSLADNTEAFF. Combining the CDR3 with reference TRBV11-3 and TRBJ1-1 gives the whole variable domain EAGVVQSPRYKIIEKKQPVAFWCNPISGHNTLYWYLQNLGQGPELLIRYENEEAVDDSQLPKDRFSAERLKGVDSTLKIQPAELGDSAVYLCASSLADNTEAFFGQGTRLTVV.

This clonotype showed up many times. The rearrangement joins TRBV12-3 or TRBV12-4 to TRBJ1-2; tentatively, D is TRBD1 (6 bases). The CDR3 length is 16 residues. V shed 4 bases and J shed 4 bases, with 19 bases lying between them. The DNA of the CDR3 is TGTGCCAGCAGTTCAACTTCGGGGGGGCCTGGCTATGGCTACACCTTC. Its translation: CASSSTSGGPGYGYTF.

This clonotype was observed many times. The rearrangement links TRBV12-5 to TRBJ1-1; 9 positions agree with TRBD1. In germline, CDR1 is LGHNT, CDR2 FRNRAP. The CDR3 consists of 16 residues. Trimming took 0 bases from V and 7 from J; bases not matched to a gene: 9. The CDR3 spells CASGLVLGQGSGEAFF. The CDR3 DNA is TGTGCTAGTGGTTTGGTACTAGGACAGGGGTCCGGTGAAGCTTTCTTT. The full variable domain, with the rest looked up from reference TRBV12-5 and TRBJ1-1, is DARVTQTPRHKVTEMGQEVTMRCQPILGHNTVFWYRQTMMQGLELLAYFRNRAPLDDSGMPKDRFSAEMPDATLATLKIQPSEPRDSAVYFCASGLVLGQGSGEAFFGQGTRLTVV.

This clonotype was recorded at least ten times. The chain is built from TRBV7-2 and TRBJ1-3, with 8 bases fitting TRBD1. Germline V lookup: CDR1 SGHTA, CDR2 FQGNSA. V lost 5 bases and J lost 3; bases outside the gene matches: 6. The CDR3 sequence is 15 residues long. This chain's CDR3 is CASSLGQGYGNTIYF. CDR3 coding DNA: TGTGCCAGCAGCCTCGGACAGGGCTATGGAAACACCATATATTTT.

This clonotype was recorded many times. The chain uses TRBV7-2 and TRBJ2-7; the match to TRBD1 covers 10 bases. Trimming cost V 1 base and J 3 bases; bases outside gene matches: 3. The length of the CDR3 is 15 residues. Germline loops: CDR1 SGHTA, CDR2 FQGNSA. CDR3 sequence reads: CASSLGQGAFYEQYF. Here the CDR3 DNA reads TGTGCCAGCAGCTTAGGACAGGGGGCCTTCTACGAGCAGTACTTC.

This clonotype was recorded many times. The chain carries TRBV11-3 and TRBJ2-1, with 8 bases aligning to TRBD1. This CDR3 has 15 amino acids. Trimming cost V 5 bases and J 4 bases; bases outside gene matches: 7. The germline V gene has CDR1 SGHNT and CDR2 YENEEA. The CDR3 DNA follows: TGTGCCAGCAGCGCGTCCGGACAGGGTTACAATGAGCAGTTCTTC. It translates to CASSASGQGYNEQFF.

This clonotype was seen many times. The chain is built from TRBV2 and TRBJ1-1; 9 bases agree with TRBD1. With V trimmed by 6 bases and J by 6 bases, 14 bases remained unmatched. Germline V CDR1 and CDR2: SNHLY, FYNNEI. This CDR3 is built from 16 residues. DNA for the CDR3: TGTGCCAGCAGGGCGGGGACAGGGCGCGGCGTTGCTGAAGCTTTCTTT. It encodes CASRAGTGRGVAEAFF.

This clonotype has ten or more counts. The rearrangement links TRBV20-1 to TRBJ2-5; the match to TRBD1 covers 9 bases. CDR1 DFQATT and CDR2 SNEGSKA come from the germline V gene (reference sequence). The CDR3 loop spans 12 amino acids. With 3 bases clipped from V and 13 bases from J, the junction kept 9 bases outside the gene matches. Here the CDR3 reads CSASGQGTNVYF. In DNA, the CDR3 is TGCAGTGCTAGTGGACAGGGGACCAACGTGTACTTC.

This clonotype turned up a few times. This chain links TRBV5-1 with TRBJ1-1, with a tentative D call TRBD1 (6 bases). The CDR3 contains 14 residues. V lost 2 bases, J lost 2 bases, and 10 bases lay in between. Per germline, CDR1 SGHRS and CDR2 YFSETQ. Here the CDR3 DNA reads TGCGCCAGCAGCTTTAAGGACAGCAACACTGAAGCTTTCTTT. This encodes CASSFKDSNTEAFF.

This clonotype was picked up one time. A much bigger clone sits one base away, suggesting this may be a read error. The V gene is TRBV29-1, the J gene TRBJ2-7; 8 bases align to TRBD2. The CDR3 length is 13 residues. CDR1 is SQVTM, CDR2 ANQGSEA, per germline. Germline trimming cut 4 bases from V and 4 bases from J; bases unmatched to any gene: 6. CDR3 nucleotide sequence: TGCAGCGTTGCACGAGGCGGGGGGTACGAGCAGTACTTC. Translation gives CSVARGGGYEQYF.

This clonotype was seen at least ten times. The chain carries TRBV7-9 and TRBJ1-5; 8 nucleotides align to TRBD1. CDR1 and CDR2 from the germline V gene are SEHNR and FQNEAQ (reference sequence). This CDR3 has 15 residues. V was clipped by 5 bases and J by 4 bases; unmatched bases: 7. Here the CDR3 DNA reads TGTGCCAGCAGCGCCTCCGGGACAGGAAATCAGCCCCAGCATTTT. This sequence encodes CASSASGTGNQPQHF.

The table lists this clonotype with many counts. The chain uses TRBV15 and TRBJ2-5; the match to TRBD1 covers 10 bases. The germline V gene encodes CDR1 LNHNV and CDR2 YYDKDF (reference sequence). Losses at the gene ends were 1 base for V and 2 bases for J; bases not matched to a gene: 1. The CDR3 is made up of 15 amino acids. In DNA form, the CDR3 reads TGTGCCACCAGCAGAGGGGACAGGGGACAAGAGACCCAGTACTTC. The encoded protein is CATSRGDRGQETQYF.

This clonotype was observed many times. J is TRBJ1-3 and V is TRBV11-2, with TRBD1 as a possible D gene (6 bases). CDR1 and CDR2 from the germline V gene are SGHAT and FQNNGV. Trimming pared 5 bases from V and 1 base from J, leaving 18 bases between. The CDR3 consists of 17 residues. In DNA, the CDR3 is TGTGCCAGCAGCCCCGTTCGTCAGGGGAGGTCTGGAAACACCATATATTTT. As protein: CASSPVRQGRSGNTIYF.

This clonotype was counted at least ten times. The gene calls are TRBV2 and TRBJ2-3; a weak D match, TRBD1 (6 bases). Trimming took off 4 bases at V and 11 bases at J, with 13 bases between the two ends. Per germline, CDR1 SNHLY and CDR2 FYNNEI. The CDR3 loop spans 12 amino acids. In DNA, the CDR3 is TGTGCCAGCAGTGGGGGATCGGACAGGCAGTATTTT. Translating gives CASSGGSDRQYF.

At least ten counts were recorded for this clonotype. The chain uses TRBV7-2 and TRBJ2-1, with D perhaps TRBD1 or TRBD2 (6 bases each). Trimming took off 5 bases at V and 0 bases at J, with 17 bases between the two ends. The CDR3 runs to 17 residues. The germline V gene encodes CDR1 SGHTA and CDR2 FQGNSA. The CDR3 DNA reads TGTGCCAGCAGCCCTTTCATCCCGGGGGCCTCCTACAATGAGCAGTTCTTC. Translation: CASSPFIPGASYNEQFF.

This clonotype was counted many times. The chain couples TRBV7-9 to TRBJ1-2; TRBD1 aligns across 7 bases. The CDR3 is 14 amino acids. Germline trimming cut 5 bases from V and 6 bases from J; bases unmatched to any gene: 9. Per the germline V gene, CDR1 is SEHNR and CDR2 is FQNEAQ (reference sequence). This chain's CDR3 is CASSGEQGFHGYTF. CDR3 nucleotide sequence: TGTGCCAGCAGCGGAGAACAGGGGTTCCATGGCTACACCTTC.

This clonotype has a count of ten or more. The V gene is TRBV7-2, the J gene TRBJ2-7; D uncertain. Trimming left V 1 base short and J 6 bases short, with 13 bases between. Germline-derived CDR1 and CDR2 are SGHTA and FQGNSA. The CDR3 is 14 residues long. CDR3 region: CASSLGGSVGEQYF. In DNA form, the CDR3 reads TGTGCCAGCAGCTTAGGGGGATCGGTGGGCGAGCAGTACTTC. Drawing the rest from reference TRBV7-2 and TRBJ2-7, the complete variable domain is GAGVSQSPSNKVTEKGKDVELRCDPISGHTALYWYRQSLGQGLEFLIYFQGNSAPDKSGLPSDRFSAERTGGSVSTLTIQRTQQEDSAVYLCASSLGGSVGEQYFGPGTRLTVT.

This clonotype was observed at least ten times. This chain uses TRBV11-2 with TRBJ1-1; D ambiguous. Trimming removed 2 bases at V and 3 bases at J, with 7 bases between. In germline, CDR1 is SGHAT, CDR2 FQNNGV. This CDR3 spans 13 amino acids. The CDR3 DNA follows: TGTGCCAGCAGCTTACGGGCCCACACTGAAGCTTTCTTT. Protein product: CASSLRAHTEAFF.